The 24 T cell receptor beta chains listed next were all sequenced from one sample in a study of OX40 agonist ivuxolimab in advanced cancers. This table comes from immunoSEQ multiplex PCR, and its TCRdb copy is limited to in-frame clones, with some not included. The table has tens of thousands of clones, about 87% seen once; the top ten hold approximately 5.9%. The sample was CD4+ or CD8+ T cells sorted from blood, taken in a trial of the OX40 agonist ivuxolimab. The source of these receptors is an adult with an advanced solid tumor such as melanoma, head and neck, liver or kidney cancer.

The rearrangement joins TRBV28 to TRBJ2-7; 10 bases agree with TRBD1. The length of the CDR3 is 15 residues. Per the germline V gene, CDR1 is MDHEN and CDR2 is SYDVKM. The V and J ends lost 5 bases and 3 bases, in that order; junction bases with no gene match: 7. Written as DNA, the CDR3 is TGTGCCAGCAGTACCCCGGGACAGGGGTTCTACGAGCAGTACTTC. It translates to CASSTPGQGFYEQYF.

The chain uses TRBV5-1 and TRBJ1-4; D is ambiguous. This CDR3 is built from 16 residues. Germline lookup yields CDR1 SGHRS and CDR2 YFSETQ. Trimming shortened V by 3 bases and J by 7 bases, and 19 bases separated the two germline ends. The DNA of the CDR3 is TGCGCCAGCAGCTCTCATGGACGGAGGGAAGGTGAAAAACTGTTTTTT. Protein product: CASSSHGRREGEKLFF.

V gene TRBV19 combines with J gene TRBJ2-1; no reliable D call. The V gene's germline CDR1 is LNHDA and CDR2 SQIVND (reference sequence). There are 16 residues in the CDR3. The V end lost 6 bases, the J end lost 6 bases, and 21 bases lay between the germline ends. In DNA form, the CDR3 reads TGTGCCAGTAGGGAATCCAAGACACCCCTGGGCAATGAGCAGTTCTTC. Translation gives CASRESKTPLGNEQFF. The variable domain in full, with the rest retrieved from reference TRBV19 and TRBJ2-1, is DGGITQSPKYLFRKEGQNVTLSCEQNLNHDAMYWYRQDPGQGLRLIYYSQIVNDFQKGDIAEGYSVSREKKESFPLTVTSAQKNPTAFYLCASRESKTPLGNEQFFGPGTRLTVL.

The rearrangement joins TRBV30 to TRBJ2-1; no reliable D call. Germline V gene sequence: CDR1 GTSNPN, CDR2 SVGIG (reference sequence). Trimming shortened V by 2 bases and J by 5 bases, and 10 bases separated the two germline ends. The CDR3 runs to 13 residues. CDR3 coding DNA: TGTGCCTGGAGTCAGCTGGGCGACAATGAGCAGTTCTTC. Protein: CAWSQLGDNEQFF.

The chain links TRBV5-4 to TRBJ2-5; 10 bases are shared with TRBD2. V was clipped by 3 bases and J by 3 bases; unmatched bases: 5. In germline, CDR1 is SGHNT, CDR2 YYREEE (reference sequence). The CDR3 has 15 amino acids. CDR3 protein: CASSSRTSGEETQYF. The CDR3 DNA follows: TGTGCCAGCAGCTCTAGGACTAGCGGCGAAGAGACCCAGTACTTC.

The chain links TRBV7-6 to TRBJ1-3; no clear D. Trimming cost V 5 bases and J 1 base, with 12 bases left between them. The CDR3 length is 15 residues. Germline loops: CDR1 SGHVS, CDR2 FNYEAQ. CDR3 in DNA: TGTGCCAGCAGCCGCTGGGCGAGTTCTGGAAACACCATATATTTT. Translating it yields CASSRWASSGNTIYF.

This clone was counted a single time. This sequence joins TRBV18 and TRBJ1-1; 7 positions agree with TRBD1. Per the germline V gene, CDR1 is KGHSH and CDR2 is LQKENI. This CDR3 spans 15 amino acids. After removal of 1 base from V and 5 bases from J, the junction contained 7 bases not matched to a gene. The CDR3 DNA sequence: TGTGCCAGCTCACCACTGAGAGGGGGCCAGACTGAAGCTTTCTTT. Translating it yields CASSPLRGGQTEAFF.

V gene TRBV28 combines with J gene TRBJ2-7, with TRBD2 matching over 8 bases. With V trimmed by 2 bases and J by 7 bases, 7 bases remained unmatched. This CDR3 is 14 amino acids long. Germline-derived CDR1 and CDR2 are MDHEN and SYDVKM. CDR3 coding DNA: TGTGCCAGCAGTTTAGGGCGGGGGGCGCAAGAGCAGTACTTC. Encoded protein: CASSLGRGAQEQYF.

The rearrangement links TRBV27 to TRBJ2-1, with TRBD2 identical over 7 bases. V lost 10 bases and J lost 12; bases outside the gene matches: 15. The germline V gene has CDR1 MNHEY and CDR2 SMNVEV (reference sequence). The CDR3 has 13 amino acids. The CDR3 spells CATKELATPGQFF. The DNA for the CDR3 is TGTGCCACGAAAGAACTAGCGACCCCAGGGCAGTTCTTC.

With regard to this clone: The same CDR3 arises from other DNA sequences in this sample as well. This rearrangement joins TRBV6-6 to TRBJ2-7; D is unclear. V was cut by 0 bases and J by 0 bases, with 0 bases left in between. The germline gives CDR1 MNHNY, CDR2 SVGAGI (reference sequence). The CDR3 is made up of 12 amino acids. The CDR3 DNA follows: TGTGCCAGCAGTTACTCCTCCTACGAGCAGTACTTC. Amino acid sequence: CASSYSSYEQYF.

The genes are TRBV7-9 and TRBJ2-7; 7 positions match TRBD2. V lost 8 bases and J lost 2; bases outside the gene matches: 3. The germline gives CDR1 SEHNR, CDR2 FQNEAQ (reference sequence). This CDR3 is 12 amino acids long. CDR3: CASGRGTYEQYF. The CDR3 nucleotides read TGTGCCAGCGGGAGGGGAACCTACGAGCAGTACTTC.

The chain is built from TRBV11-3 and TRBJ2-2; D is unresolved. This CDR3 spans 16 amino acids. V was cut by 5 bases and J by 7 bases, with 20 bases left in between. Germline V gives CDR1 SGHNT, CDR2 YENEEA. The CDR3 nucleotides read TGTGCCAGCAGCCCTCACCCGGACCAGTGGGGCGGGGAGCTGTTTTTT. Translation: CASSPHPDQWGGELFF.

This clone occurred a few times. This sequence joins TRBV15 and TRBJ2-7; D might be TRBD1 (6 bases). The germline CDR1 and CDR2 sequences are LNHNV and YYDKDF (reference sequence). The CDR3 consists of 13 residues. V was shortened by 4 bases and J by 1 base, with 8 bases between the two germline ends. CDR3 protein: CATSTDSSYEQYF. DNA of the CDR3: TGTGCCACCAGCACGGACAGTTCCTACGAGCAGTACTTC.

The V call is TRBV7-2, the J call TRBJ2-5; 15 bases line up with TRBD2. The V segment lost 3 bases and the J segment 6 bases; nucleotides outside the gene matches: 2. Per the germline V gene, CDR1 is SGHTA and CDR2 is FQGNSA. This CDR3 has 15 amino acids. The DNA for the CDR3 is TGTGCCAGCAGCTTCGGGACTAGCGGGGGGAAGACCCAGTACTTC. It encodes CASSFGTSGGKTQYF.

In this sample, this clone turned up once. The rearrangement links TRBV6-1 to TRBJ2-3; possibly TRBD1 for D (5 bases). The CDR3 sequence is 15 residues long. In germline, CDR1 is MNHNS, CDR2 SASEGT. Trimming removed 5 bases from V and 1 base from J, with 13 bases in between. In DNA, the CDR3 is TGTGCCAGCAGTCATACAGGATCACGCACAGATACGCAGTATTTT. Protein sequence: CASSHTGSRTDTQYF.

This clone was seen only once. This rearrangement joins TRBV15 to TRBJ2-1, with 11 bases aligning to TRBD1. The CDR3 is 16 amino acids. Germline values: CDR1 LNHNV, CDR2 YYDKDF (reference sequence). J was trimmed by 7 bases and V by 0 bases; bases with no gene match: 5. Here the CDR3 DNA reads TGTGCCACCAGCAGAGATCCCGGACAGGGGGCGAATGAGCAGTTCTTC. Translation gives CATSRDPGQGANEQFF.

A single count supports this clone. CDR3: CASSETVGSSYEQYF. CDR3 bases: TGTGCCAGCAGCGAGACCGTGGGTTCCTCCTACGAGCAGTACTTC. This rearrangement joins TRBV25-1 to TRBJ2-7, with unresolved D. The CDR3 spans 15 residues. CDR1 and CDR2 from the germline V gene are MGHDK and SYGVNS. The V end lost 6 bases, the J end lost 0 bases, and 15 bases lay between the germline ends.

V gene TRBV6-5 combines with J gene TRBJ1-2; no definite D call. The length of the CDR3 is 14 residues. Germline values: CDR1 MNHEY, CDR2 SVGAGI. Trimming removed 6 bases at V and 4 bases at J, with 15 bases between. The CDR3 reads CASSLYPRSYGYTF. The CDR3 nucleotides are TGTGCCAGCAGCCTATACCCTAGAAGCTATGGCTACACCTTC.

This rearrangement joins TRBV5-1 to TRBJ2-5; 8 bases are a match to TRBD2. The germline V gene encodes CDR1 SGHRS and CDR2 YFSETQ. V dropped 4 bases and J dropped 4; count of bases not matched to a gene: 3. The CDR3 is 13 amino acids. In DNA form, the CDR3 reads TGCGCCAGCAGCACGGGACTAGTAGAGACCCAGTACTTC. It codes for CASSTGLVETQYF.

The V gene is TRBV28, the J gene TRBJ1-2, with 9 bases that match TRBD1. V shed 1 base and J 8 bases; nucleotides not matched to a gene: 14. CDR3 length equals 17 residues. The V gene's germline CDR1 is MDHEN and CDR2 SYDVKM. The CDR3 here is CASSLSGQGRRGGGYTF. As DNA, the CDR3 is TGTGCCAGCAGTTTATCGGGACAGGGCCGCCGTGGGGGAGGCTACACCTTC.

The CDR3 protein is CAWGGQGFGYTF. CDR3 nucleotides: TGTGCCTGGGGCGGACAGGGTTTCGGCTACACCTTC. J is TRBJ1-2 and V is TRBV30; 8 positions agree with TRBD1. V lost 5 bases to trimming and J lost 8 bases; unmatched junction nucleotides: 7. CDR3 length: 12 amino acids. Germline V gene lookup returns CDR1 GTSNPN and CDR2 SVGIG (reference sequence).

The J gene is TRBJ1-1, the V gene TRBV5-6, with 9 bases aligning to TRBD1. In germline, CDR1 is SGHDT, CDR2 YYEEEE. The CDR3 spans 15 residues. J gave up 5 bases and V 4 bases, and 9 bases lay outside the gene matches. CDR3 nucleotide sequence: TGTGCCAGCAGCCCCTTGGACAGGGGTGGTACTGAAGCTTTCTTT. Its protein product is CASSPLDRGGTEAFF.

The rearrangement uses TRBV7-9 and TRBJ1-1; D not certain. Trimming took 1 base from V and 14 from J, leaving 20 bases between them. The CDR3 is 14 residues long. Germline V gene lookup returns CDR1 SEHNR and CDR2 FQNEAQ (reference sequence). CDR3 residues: CASSLEGLIYSSFF. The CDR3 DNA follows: TGTGCCAGCAGCTTAGAGGGTCTTATTTATTCGAGCTTCTTT.

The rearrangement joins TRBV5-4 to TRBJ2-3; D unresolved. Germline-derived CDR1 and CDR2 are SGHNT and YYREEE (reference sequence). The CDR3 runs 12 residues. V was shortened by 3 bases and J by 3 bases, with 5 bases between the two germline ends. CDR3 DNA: TGTGCCAGCAGCTCTCTAACAGATACGCAGTATTTT. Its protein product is CASSSLTDTQYF. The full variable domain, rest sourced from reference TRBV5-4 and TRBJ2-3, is ETGVTQSPTHLIKTRGQQVTLRCSSQSGHNTVSWYQQALGQGPQFIFQYYREEENGRGNFPPRFSGLQFPNYSSELNVNALELDDSALYLCASSSLTDTQYFGPGTRLTVL.